This T cell receptor (beta chain) was identified during a study of cytomegalovirus exposure and HLA in healthy donors. Comment on this clone: What it recognizes is unknown.

It was with 60 Vbeta and 13 Jbeta primers that the PCR ran. Some clones are missing from TCRdb's copy, which holds only in-frame ones; the method was immunoSEQ multiplex PCR. The sample holds under 200,000 clones, 68% seen once. The length of the CDR3 is 17 residues. The germline V gene encodes CDR1 MNHEY and CDR2 SMNVEV (reference sequence). V lost 7 bases, J lost 4 bases, and 13 bases stayed unmatched. Study observations and caveats: The listing of about 150 TCR beta chains classed them as cytomegalovirus-associated.

The chain combines TRBV27 with TRBJ2-2; TRBD1 agrees at 9 bases. The receptor comes from a man aged 45-60 years in good health and CMV-seronegative. Material for sequencing was PBMCs. CDR3 DNA: TGTGCCAGCAAACTCTTGGGACAGGGCGGGCGCACCGGGGAGCTGTTTTTT. Translation gives CASKLLGQGGRTGELFF.